The T cell receptor beta chain described here comes from a study of OX40 agonist ivuxolimab in advanced cancers. As for the study more broadly: Ivuxolimab was an agonistic, fully human IgG2 monoclonal antibody directed against OX40 (CD134), a costimulatory receptor. Peripheral TCRbeta sequencing aimed to test whether ivuxolimab altered TCR sequence diversity and caused clonal T-cell expansion. The paper describes the monotherapy dose-escalation part (N of about 55 patients) of the phase I trial of ivuxolimab. Among the roughly 52 dose-escalation patients, 19 had hepatocellular carcinoma, 15 melanoma, 9 renal cell carcinoma and 9 head and neck cancer. Partial responses occurred in three dose-escalation patients: two with cutaneous melanoma and one with hepatocellular carcinoma. A male proportion of around 81% and a mean age of 60 years, ranging from 23 to 79, were recorded for the dose-escalation cohort. Prior anti-PD-1, anti-PD-L1 or anti-CTLA-4 therapy was permitted, and less than 45% of dose-escalation patients had received checkpoint inhibitors. Intravenous ivuxolimab was administered to patients every 2 weeks at six dose levels: 0.01, 0.1, 0.3, 1.5, 3 and 10 mg/kg. Paper-wide results and their limitations: Low levels of normalized T-cell clonal expansion were also seen in some patients who did not respond. After ivuxolimab, more expanded clones were found on average in CD8+ T cells than in CD4+ T cells. Antigen specificity was not determined for the clonally expanded peripheral T cells. In the 0.1-3.0 mg/kg groups, partial responders had among the lowest normalized peripheral clonal expansion, particularly in CD8+ T cells. Clonal expansion of both CD4+ and CD8+ blood T cells was observed from baseline to week 6 at doses 0.1 to 3.0 mg/kg.

The trial excluded patients who had a history of autoimmune disease or were on systemic immunosuppression. In every dose cohort, peripheral blood was drawn for TCR sequencing at baseline, cycle 4 day 1, and cycle 7 day 1. Samples came from an open-label, multicenter, first-in-human phase I dose-escalation trial of ivuxolimab. Adults with locally advanced or metastatic head and neck squamous cell, hepatocellular, melanoma or renal cell carcinoma were enrolled in the trial. Before TCR sequencing, CD4+ T cells and CD8+ T cells from peripheral blood were sorted into separate populations. For sequencing of the TCRbeta CDR3 region, genomic DNA was extracted from the sorted cells. TCRbeta CDR3 regions were sequenced using the immunoSEQ Assay. The source is immuneACCESS, and TCRdb retained only in-frame sequences with V and J called. Part of the clones is not carried over; for the studies checked, unresolved V genes explain less than half of this, and the remainder is unexplained. The sample has about 100,000 clones on record, 70% to 90% of them singletons. Around 0.16% of the sample rests with the top ten.

Comment on this clone: The clone's antigen remains unknown. Base qualities were left out, and no much larger clone turns up one base away.

Its CDR3 holds 22 amino acids, cysteine through phenylalanine. Kept here is only the CDR3 DNA, which spans 66 bases and is read in frame from base 1. The CDR1 and CDR2 encoded by the germline V gene are MGHRA and YSYEKL. The junction carries 32 bases between V and J, which are trimmed by 0 bases and 6 bases respectively. The V gene is TRBV4-1 and the J gene is TRBJ1-4; perhaps TRBD1 is the D gene, with 6 bases matching. This TCR derives from an adult with an advanced solid tumor such as melanoma, head and neck, liver or kidney cancer. Material: CD4+ or CD8+ T cells sorted from blood, obtained in a trial of the OX40 agonist ivuxolimab. The bases are TGCGCCAGCAGCCAAGATCCCCGGAGGCGGGGTATACAGGGCCGTGAGTATGAAAAACTGTTTTTT. Protein translation: CASSQDPRRRGIQGREYEKLFF.